This T cell receptor (beta chain) was captured in a study of T cell responses to AZD1222 COVID-19 vaccine. Measured with immunoSEQ multiplex PCR; TCRdb has only the in-frame clones, and not every one. Of 200,000 to 250,000 clones listed, approximately 94% were seen once; the top ten hold roughly 1%. V lost 6 bases to trimming and J lost 0 bases, with 7 bases between them. This CDR3 has 13 amino acids. Germline V CDR1 and CDR2: KGHDR, SFDVKD. This receptor was identified in an adult in good health. The V call is TRBV24-1, the J call TRBJ1-2; D call uncertain. Material: peripheral blood, obtained on day 0 of MenACWY control vaccination. The CDR3 spells CATSKGTNYGYTF. In nucleotides, the CDR3 is TGTGCCACCAGTAAGGGAACTAACTATGGCTACACCTTC.